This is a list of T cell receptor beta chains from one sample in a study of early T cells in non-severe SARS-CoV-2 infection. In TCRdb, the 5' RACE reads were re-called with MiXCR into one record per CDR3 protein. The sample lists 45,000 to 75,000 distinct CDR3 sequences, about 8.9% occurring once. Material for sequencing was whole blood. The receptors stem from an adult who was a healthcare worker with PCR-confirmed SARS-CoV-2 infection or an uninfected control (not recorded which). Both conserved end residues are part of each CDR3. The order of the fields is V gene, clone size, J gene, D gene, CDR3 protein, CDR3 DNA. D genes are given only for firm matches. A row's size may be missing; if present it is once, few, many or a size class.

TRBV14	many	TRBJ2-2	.	CASSHVNTGELFF	TGTGCCAGCAGCCACGTGAACACCGGGGAGCTGTTTTTT
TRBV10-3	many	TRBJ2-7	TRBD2	CASGLAFYEQYF	TGTGCCTCGGGACTAGCGTTTTACGAGCAGTACTTC
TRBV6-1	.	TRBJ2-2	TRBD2	CASSEEGIAGSRYTGELFF	TGTGCCAGCAGTGAAGAGGGGATAGCGGGATCGCGGTACACCGGGGAGCTGTTTTTT
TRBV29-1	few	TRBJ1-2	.	CSVEARGADGYTF	TGCAGCGTTGAAGCTCGGGGGGCCGATGGCTACACCTTC
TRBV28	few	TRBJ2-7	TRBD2	CASTSLGLGSYEQYF	TGTGCCAGCACCTCCCTGGGACTAGGAAGCTACGAGCAGTACTTC
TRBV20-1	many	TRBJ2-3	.	CSAPDPIRTDTQYF	TGCAGTGCCCCGGACCCCATTAGGACAGATACGCAGTATTTT
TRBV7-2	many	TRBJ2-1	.	CASRRGEDEQFF	TGTGCCAGCAGAAGGGGAGAGGATGAGCAGTTCTTC
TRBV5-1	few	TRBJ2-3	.	CASSGNVGGTDTQYF	TGCGCCAGCAGCGGGAACGTAGGGGGGACAGATACGCAGTATTTT
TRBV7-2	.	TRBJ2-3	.	CASSPWGSSTDTQYF	TGTGCCAGCAGCCCTTGGGGTTCTAGCACAGATACGCAGTATTTT
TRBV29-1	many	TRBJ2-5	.	CSGHLGQAATQYF	TGCAGCGGTCACCTTGGGCAGGCCGCGACCCAGTACTTC
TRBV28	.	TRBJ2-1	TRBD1	CASRPEGARIEQFF	TGTGCCAGCAGACCTGAGGGGGCGCGGATTGAGCAGTTCTTC